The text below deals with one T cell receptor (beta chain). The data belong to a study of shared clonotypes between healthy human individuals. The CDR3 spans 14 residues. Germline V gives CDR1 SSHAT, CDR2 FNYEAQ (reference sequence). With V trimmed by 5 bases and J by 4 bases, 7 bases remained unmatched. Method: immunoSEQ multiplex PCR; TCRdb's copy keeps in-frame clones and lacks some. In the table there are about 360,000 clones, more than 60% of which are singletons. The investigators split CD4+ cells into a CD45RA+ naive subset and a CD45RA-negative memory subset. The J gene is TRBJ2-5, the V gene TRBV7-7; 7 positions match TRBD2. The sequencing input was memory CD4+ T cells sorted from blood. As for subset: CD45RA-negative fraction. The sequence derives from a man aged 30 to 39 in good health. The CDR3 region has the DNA TGTGCCAGCAGCCCAAGACTAGCAGCAGAGACCCAGTACTTC. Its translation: CASSPRLAAETQYF.